This T cell receptor beta chain was sequenced during a study of beta chain features in type 1 diabetes. Study-wide findings and caveats: Researchers report that Type 1 diabetes patients had moderately but significantly shorter TCRB CDR3s across all four CD4+ subsets.

The CDR3 totals 14 residues. In germline, CDR1 is SGHDT, CDR2 YYEEEE. Trimming stripped 4 bases from V and 4 bases from J, with 14 bases between. This clone came up a few times. The antigen remains unidentified. The whole isolated RNA underwent reverse transcription, so sequencing captured expressed TCRB transcripts. The assay was immunoSEQ multiplex PCR, and TCRdb's table has in-frame clones only and misses some. The table lists 300,000 to 450,000 clones, around an eighth of them singletons. The rearrangement joins TRBV5-6 to TRBJ1-2, with D unresolved. The source is a woman between 18 and 29 years old with type 1 diabetes. Sequencing input: naive CD4+ T cells from blood. CDR3 coding DNA: TGTGCCAGCAGCCCCCTTAGCCCATTCTATGGCTACACCTTC. Its translation: CASSPLSPFYGYTF.